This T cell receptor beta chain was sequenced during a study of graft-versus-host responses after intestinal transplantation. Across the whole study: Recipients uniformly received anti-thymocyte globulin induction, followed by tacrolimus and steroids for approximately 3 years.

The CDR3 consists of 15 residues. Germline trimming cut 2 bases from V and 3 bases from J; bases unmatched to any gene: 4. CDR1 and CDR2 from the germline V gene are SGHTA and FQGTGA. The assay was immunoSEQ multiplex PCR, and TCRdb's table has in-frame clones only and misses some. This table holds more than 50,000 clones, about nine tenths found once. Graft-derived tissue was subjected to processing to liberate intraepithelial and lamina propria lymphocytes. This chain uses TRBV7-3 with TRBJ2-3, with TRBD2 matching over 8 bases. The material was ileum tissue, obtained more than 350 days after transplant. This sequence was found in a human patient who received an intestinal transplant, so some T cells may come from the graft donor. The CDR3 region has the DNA TGTGCCAGCAGCTTACATGGCGGGGGGACAGATACGCAGTATTTT. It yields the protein CASSLHGGGTDTQYF.